Listed below are T cell receptor beta chains from one sample, sequenced in a study of OX40 agonist ivuxolimab in advanced cancers. Only in-frame clones appear in the TCRdb table, and some are missing; sequencing was by immunoSEQ multiplex PCR. The repertoire includes about 60,000 clones, 80% to 85% of them detected once, and approximately 2.5% sits in the top ten. Here the sequenced sample was CD4+ or CD8+ T cells sorted from blood, taken in a trial of the OX40 agonist ivuxolimab. These receptors all come from an adult with an advanced solid tumor such as melanoma, head and neck, liver or kidney cancer. Each CDR3 is given with its conserved first and last residue. D genes are given only for firm matches. A row's size may be missing; if present it is once, few, many or a size class.

.	TRBV19	TRBJ1-5	TRBD1	TGTGCCAGTAGTCCCGCTGCGACAGGGAATAATCAGCCCCAGCATTTT	CASSPAATGNNQPQHF
.	TRBV7-2	TRBJ2-2	.	TGTGCCAGCAGCTTAGTACAGATCACCGGGGAGCTGTTTTTT	CASSLVQITGELFF
once	TRBV19	TRBJ2-7	TRBD2	TGTGCCAGTAGCACTAGCGGCTTATCCTACGAGCAGTACTTC	CASSTSGLSYEQYF
few	TRBV7-7	TRBJ2-3	TRBD2	TGTGCCAGCAGCCCCGCGGGAGGAAGCACAGATACGCAGTATTTT	CASSPAGGSTDTQYF
.	TRBV15	TRBJ1-2	.	TGTGCCACCAGCAAAAAGGCCGGGGGGAGGAGGTATGGCTACACCTTC	CATSKKAGGRRYGYTF
.	TRBV7-9	TRBJ1-1	.	TGTGCCAGCAGCTCGCCGAACCGAATGAACACTGAAGCTTTCTTT	CASSSPNRMNTEAFF
.	TRBV19	TRBJ2-5	.	TGTGCCAGTAGTCTCGGAACGCGGTCTCTTGAGACCCAGTACTTC	CASSLGTRSLETQYF
.	TRBV6-5	TRBJ1-3	.	TGTGCCAGCAGTTACTCGAATCCGGGGAACACCATATATTTT	CASSYSNPGNTIYF
once	TRBV5-1	TRBJ2-3	.	TGCGCCAGCAGCTTGGAAGGGGTGAGCACAGATACGCAGTATTTT	CASSLEGVSTDTQYF
.	TRBV19	TRBJ2-1	TRBD2	TGTGCCAGTAGTAGAGGCACCGGGAGGGGCAATGAGCAGTTCTTC	CASSRGTGRGNEQFF
few	TRBV2	TRBJ2-5	TRBD2	TGTGCCAGCAGTGAAGCTAGCGGGAGTAAGCAAGAGACCCAGTACTTC	CASSEASGSKQETQYF
.	TRBV2	TRBJ2-2	TRBD1	TGTGCCAGCTTGACAGGGGAAAACACCGGGGAGCTGTTTTTT	CASLTGENTGELFF
.	TRBV4-3	TRBJ2-5	TRBD1	TGCGCCAGCAGTCGGGACAGGGGTGGGGAGACCCAGTACTTC	CASSRDRGGETQYF
few	TRBV5-1	TRBJ1-2	TRBD1	TGCGCCAGCAGCTTGACCGGGACAGGGGTGGGCTACACCTTC	CASSLTGTGVGYTF
once	TRBV29-1	TRBJ2-3	.	TGCAGCCTCTACAGGGAGCAAGATACGCAGTATTTT	CSLYREQDTQYF
.	TRBV6-5	TRBJ2-5	.	TGTGCCACCAACTCGATAGGGGAGACCCAGTACTTC	CATNSIGETQYF
few	TRBV7-3	TRBJ1-3	.	TGTGCCAGCAGCTTCGGGGGAGAAGGAAACACCATATATTTT	CASSFGGEGNTIYF
.	TRBV5-4	TRBJ1-1	TRBD1	TGTGCCAGCAGCCCCGGGACAGGGTTCGGCACTGAAGCTTTCTTT	CASSPGTGFGTEAFF
.	TRBV19	TRBJ1-4	.	TGTGCCAGTAGTATTGGGGGGGGCGCAACTAATGAAAAACTGTTTTTT	CASSIGGGATNEKLFF
.	TRBV7-8	TRBJ2-5	.	TGTGCCAGCAGCTTACAGCTCCAAGAGACCCAGTACTTC	CASSLQLQETQYF
.	TRBV7-2	TRBJ1-4	TRBD1	TGTGCCAGCAGACCTGACAGGGTAGATGAAAAACTGTTTTTT	CASRPDRVDEKLFF
.	TRBV10-3	TRBJ1-1	.	TGTGCCATCACACCGGCGGACAGCGCGAACACTGAAGCTTTCTTT	CAITPADSANTEAFF
.	TRBV2	TRBJ1-2	.	TGTGCCAGCACGAGGGATAACTATGGCTACACCTTC	CASTRDNYGYTF
.	TRBV27	TRBJ1-5	.	TGTGCCAGCAGTTTTTCGGGATACGTTCAGCCCCAGCATTTT	CASSFSGYVQPQHF
.	TRBV14	TRBJ2-1	TRBD1	TGTGCCAGCAGCCTTATTACAGGGGTCAATGAGCAGTTCTTC	CASSLITGVNEQFF
.	TRBV2	TRBJ1-3	.	TGTGCCAGCAGGGATCAGGGTATGTCCTCTGGAAACACCATATATTTT	CASRDQGMSSGNTIYF
.	TRBV19	TRBJ2-1	.	TGTGCCAGTAGTTTACAGGGGGGATGGAGCGGGACTAAAAATGAGCAGTTCTTC	CASSLQGGWSGTKNEQFF
.	TRBV19	TRBJ2-7	.	TGTGCCAGTACTAAAACCGGGCAGCCCTACGAGCAGTACTTC	CASTKTGQPYEQYF
.	TRBV7-2	TRBJ1-3	.	TGTGCCAGCAGCCTCGGACAGGGAAACACCATATATTTT	CASSLGQGNTIYF
.	TRBV28	TRBJ2-3	TRBD2	TGTGCCAGCAGTACCCGACTAGCGGGAGGGCGTTTATCAAGGACAGATACGCAGTATTTT	CASSTRLAGGRLSRTDTQYF
.	TRBV18	TRBJ2-2	.	TGTGCCAGCTCACCAGCACAGGGATCCGGGGAGCTGTTTTTT	CASSPAQGSGELFF
.	TRBV27	TRBJ2-5	.	TGTGCCAGCAGACCCACAGGGTTGGAGACCCAGTACTTC	CASRPTGLETQYF
.	TRBV28	TRBJ1-5	.	TGTGCCAGCAGTTCGCCTACTGATCATCAGCCCCAGCATTTT	CASSSPTDHQPQHF
.	TRBV25-1	TRBJ2-2	.	TGTGCCAGCGGAGGGATTGCAGCGGTCGGGGAGCTGTTTTTT	CASGGIAAVGELFF
.	TRBV18	TRBJ1-3	.	TGTGCCAGCTCACCTCTGGGAGGAGGGAGCTCTGGAAACACCATATATTTT	CASSPLGGGSSGNTIYF
.	TRBV7-3	TRBJ2-3	TRBD2	TGTGCCAGCAGCACCGGACTAGCGGGCACTAGCACAGATACGCAGTATTTT	CASSTGLAGTSTDTQYF
.	TRBV19	TRBJ1-2	TRBD1	TGTGCCAGTAGTTCACCGGGACAGCTACTATATGGCTACACCTTC	CASSSPGQLLYGYTF
few	TRBV7-9	TRBJ1-5	.	TGTGCCAGCAGCATAATGGATCAGCCCCAGCATTTT	CASSIMDQPQHF
.	TRBV29-1	TRBJ2-7	.	TGCAGCGTTGAAGATCGGACAGACGAGCAGTACTTC	CSVEDRTDEQYF
.	TRBV10-3	TRBJ1-4	.	TGTGCCATCAGTCCTACGGGAGAAATTAATGAAAAACTGTTTTTT	CAISPTGEINEKLFF
once	TRBV4-2	TRBJ1-1	.	TGTGCCAGCAGCCAGAACCGCGGGACTGAAGCTTTCTTT	CASSQNRGTEAFF
.	TRBV7-8	TRBJ1-2	.	TGTGCCAGCAGCTTAGCCGGGACAAACTATGGCTACACCTTC	CASSLAGTNYGYTF
few	TRBV28	TRBJ2-1	TRBD2	TGTGCCAGCACCCGGAGAGCTAGCGGGAGATTTGGGTACAATGAGCAGTTCTTC	CASTRRASGRFGYNEQFF
.	TRBV6-5	TRBJ2-1	TRBD1	TGTGCCAGCAGTTACTCGCAGGGACAGGGTCGGAATGAGCAGTTCTTC	CASSYSQGQGRNEQFF
.	TRBV4-1	TRBJ2-7	TRBD2	TGCGCCAGCAGCCAAGTGGCTAGCGGGACGAACAAATTCTACGAGCAGTACTTC	CASSQVASGTNKFYEQYF
.	TRBV7-2	TRBJ2-7	TRBD2	TGTGCCAGCAGACCTACTAGCGGGACATCCTACGAGCAGTACTTC	CASRPTSGTSYEQYF